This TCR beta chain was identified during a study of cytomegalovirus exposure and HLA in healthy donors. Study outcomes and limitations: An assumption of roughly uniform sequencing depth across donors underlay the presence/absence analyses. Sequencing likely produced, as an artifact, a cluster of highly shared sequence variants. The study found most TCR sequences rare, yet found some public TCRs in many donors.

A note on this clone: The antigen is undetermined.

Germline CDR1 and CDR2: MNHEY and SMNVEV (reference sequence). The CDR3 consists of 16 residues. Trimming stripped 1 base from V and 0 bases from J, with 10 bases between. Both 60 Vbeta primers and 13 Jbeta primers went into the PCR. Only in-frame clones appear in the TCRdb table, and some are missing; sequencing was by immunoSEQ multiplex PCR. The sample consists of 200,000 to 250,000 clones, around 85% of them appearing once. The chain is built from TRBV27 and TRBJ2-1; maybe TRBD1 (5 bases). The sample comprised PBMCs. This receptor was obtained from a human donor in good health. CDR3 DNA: TGTGCCAGCAGTTTATGGGGCGACACCTCCTACAATGAGCAGTTCTTC. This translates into CASSLWGDTSYNEQFF.